The rows below give T cell receptor beta chains drawn from one sample of a study of T cell responses to AZD1222 COVID-19 vaccine. Using immunoSEQ multiplex PCR, the repertoire was profiled, and TCRdb retains in-frame clones only, with some absent. Among about 140,000 clones listed, 80% to 90% were seen once. The material was peripheral blood, obtained on day 0 of AZD1222 vaccination. These receptors came from an adult in good health. CDR3s include the opening cysteine and the closing phenylalanine or tryptophan. The D gene is left open where the match is weak. The listing skips clone size in some rows; elsewhere it reads once, few, many or a size class.

V gene	J gene	clone size	D gene	CDR3 protein	CDR3 DNA
TRBV15	TRBJ1-2	few	NA	CATSRDRGRVGGYTF	TGTGCCACCAGCAGAGATAGGGGCAGGGTAGGAGGCTACACCTTC
TRBV18	TRBJ2-2	NA	NA	CASSPGAGTGELFF	TGTGCCAGCTCACCAGGGGCGGGGACCGGGGAGCTGTTTTTT
TRBV4-2	TRBJ2-5	NA	TRBD2	CASSQDLRLGRGGRQRETQYF	TGTGCCAGCAGCCAAGATCTTAGGTTAGGACGGGGCGGGAGGCAACGGGAGACCCAGTACTTC
TRBV18	TRBJ1-5	NA	NA	CASSPGTTGNQPQHF	TGTGCCAGCTCACCTGGGACCACAGGAAATCAGCCCCAGCATTTT
TRBV24-1	TRBJ2-1	NA	TRBD2	CATSSLAGGPHEQFF	TGTGCCACCAGCTCACTAGCGGGGGGGCCCCATGAGCAGTTCTTC
TRBV24-1	TRBJ2-1	NA	TRBD2	CATSDPSGTSGTHNEQFF	TGTGCCACCAGTGATCCCTCCGGGACTAGCGGCACCCACAATGAGCAGTTCTTC
TRBV5-1	TRBJ1-1	NA	NA	CASSLAPGVNTEAFF	TGCGCCAGCAGCTTGGCCCCTGGCGTGAACACTGAAGCTTTCTTT
TRBV11-2	TRBJ1-6	NA	NA	CASSLQGNSPLHF	TGTGCCAGCAGCCTCCAGGGAAATTCACCCCTCCACTTT
TRBV7-8	TRBJ2-1	NA	NA	CASSLGLNEQFF	TGTGCCAGCAGCCTGGGACTTAATGAGCAGTTCTTC
TRBV4-3	TRBJ2-7	NA	TRBD2	CASSQYIAGETMYEQYF	TGCGCCAGCAGCCAATACATAGCGGGGGAGACGATGTACGAGCAGTACTTC
TRBV6-2/TRBV6-3	TRBJ1-5	NA	NA	CASSSDLKGNQPQHF	TGTGCCAGCAGTTCCGATCTTAAAGGAAATCAGCCCCAGCATTTT
TRBV11-2	TRBJ2-7	NA	NA	CASSPTRHEQYF	TGTGCCAGCAGCCCCACCAGACACGAGCAGTACTTC
TRBV7-2	TRBJ1-2	NA	TRBD1	CASSLVWTGNRGYTF	TGTGCCAGCAGCTTAGTCTGGACAGGGAATCGTGGCTACACCTTC
TRBV4-3	TRBJ2-2	few	NA	CASSQDRQGVTGELFF	TGCGCCAGCAGCCAAGATAGGCAGGGAGTAACCGGGGAGCTGTTTTTT
TRBV4-1	TRBJ2-7	NA	NA	CASSQEKGRSYEQYF	TGCGCCAGCAGCCAAGAAAAGGGCAGATCCTACGAGCAGTACTTC
TRBV25-1	TRBJ1-6	NA	TRBD1	CASSERRGTGVFPVLHF	TGTGCCAGCAGTGAAAGAAGAGGGACAGGGGTATTCCCCGTACTCCACTTT
TRBV4-1	TRBJ1-2	NA	NA	CASSQFLAGRVYGYTF	TGCGCCAGCAGCCAATTCCTAGCGGGACGGGTCTATGGCTACACCTTC
TRBV21-1	TRBJ1-5	NA	NA	CASSKVGVDQPQHF	TGTGCCAGCAGCAAAGTCGGGGTGGACCAGCCCCAGCATTTT
TRBV11-2	TRBJ2-7	NA	TRBD2	CASSLGTMGLAGVEQYF	TGTGCCAGCAGCTTAGGCACGATGGGACTAGCGGGAGTCGAGCAGTACTTC
TRBV5-6	TRBJ1-5	NA	NA	CASSLWRGGASNQPQHF	TGTGCCAGCAGCTTGTGGCGTGGGGGGGCCAGCAATCAGCCCCAGCATTTT
TRBV5-6	TRBJ1-1	few	NA	CASSRDPRVNTEAFF	TGTGCCAGCAGTCGTGATCCCAGGGTGAACACTGAAGCTTTCTTT
TRBV19	TRBJ2-7	NA	NA	CASSIAGVGYEQYF	TGTGCCAGTAGTATAGCAGGGGTGGGCTACGAGCAGTACTTC
TRBV5-1	TRBJ1-2	NA	TRBD1	CASSLGDRANYGYTF	TGCGCCAGCAGCTTGGGCGACAGGGCTAACTATGGCTACACCTTC
TRBV28	TRBJ2-4	NA	NA	CASTPPGGHMAKNIQYF	TGTGCCAGCACCCCCCCCGGGGGACACATGGCCAAAAACATTCAGTACTTC
TRBV7-9	TRBJ2-7	few	TRBD2	CASSPLAGSSYEQYF	TGTGCCAGCAGCCCACTAGCGGGTAGCTCCTACGAGCAGTACTTC
TRBV2	TRBJ2-3	NA	NA	CASRRREGTDTQYF	TGTGCCAGCAGAAGACGCGAGGGCACAGATACGCAGTATTTT
TRBV6-2/TRBV6-3	TRBJ2-7	NA	TRBD2	CASSYSSRGRTYEQYF	TGTGCCAGCAGTTACTCAAGTCGCGGGAGGACCTACGAGCAGTACTTC
TRBV5-6	TRBJ2-1	NA	NA	CASSLGLASYNEQFF	TGTGCCAGCAGCTTGGGCCTAGCCTCCTACAATGAGCAGTTCTTC
TRBV18	TRBJ2-3	NA	NA	CASSPSTDTQYF	TGTGCCAGCTCACCGAGCACAGATACGCAGTATTTT
TRBV4-1	TRBJ2-3	NA	NA	CASSHPQGLGTDTQYF	TGCGCCAGCAGCCATCCCCAGGGACTGGGCACAGATACGCAGTATTTT
TRBV6-6	TRBJ2-4	NA	NA	CATFGGGSAKNIQYF	TGTGCCACCTTTGGGGGCGGGAGTGCCAAAAACATTCAGTACTTC
TRBV5-1	TRBJ2-2	NA	NA	CASSWGGGRPNTGELFF	TGCGCCAGCAGCTGGGGGGGCGGCCGGCCGAACACCGGGGAGCTGTTTTTT
TRBV19	TRBJ1-2	NA	NA	CASSPYNYGYTF	TGTGCCAGTAGTCCCTATAACTATGGCTACACCTTC
TRBV19	TRBJ2-1	NA	TRBD2	CASSPTSGYNEQFF	TGTGCCAGTAGCCCGACTAGCGGGTACAATGAGCAGTTCTTC
TRBV28	TRBJ2-3	few	TRBD1	CATTGGQGAADTQYF	TGTGCCACCACTGGAGGACAGGGGGCTGCAGATACGCAGTATTTT
TRBV18	TRBJ1-3	NA	NA	CASSPNRRISSGNTIYF	TGTGCCAGCTCACCAAATAGGAGAATCTCCTCTGGAAACACCATATATTTT
TRBV5-4	TRBJ2-2	NA	TRBD2	CASSARAGAGTGELFF	TGTGCCAGCAGCGCCCGAGCGGGAGCGGGGACCGGGGAGCTGTTTTTT
TRBV10-2	TRBJ2-7	NA	NA	CASSEFPRGRNPYEQYF	TGCGCCAGCAGTGAGTTCCCCCGGGGCCGAAATCCCTACGAGCAGTACTTC
TRBV7-5	TRBJ2-4	NA	NA	CARSLEVLGGSPLAKNIQYF	TGTGCCAGAAGCTTAGAGGTTTTGGGGGGCAGTCCCTTAGCCAAAAACATTCAGTACTTC